This TCR beta chain was recorded in a study of CD8 T cells in ankylosing spondylitis. Findings and caveats of the study: Prior work had noted some motif variants in reactive arthritis blood and synovial fluid. Enrichment of disease-linked clones was reportedly significant in matched ankylosing spondylitis synovial fluid. The study identified a TCR beta motif of several highly homologous variants that appeared characteristic of ankylosing spondylitis blood.

This clonotype was recorded many times. Antigen unknown. A quantitative 5'-RACE method, one with molecular barcodes, was used to make TCR beta libraries. TCRdb recomputed calls from the 5' RACE reads with MiXCR, one row per CDR3 protein. The sample includes around 210,000 distinct CDR3 sequences, over 7% of them seen just once. J was trimmed by 1 base and V by 2 bases; bases with no gene match: 5. CDR3 length: 15 amino acids. Germline V gives CDR1 SGHDT, CDR2 YYEEEE. Sequencing input: blood, either unsorted or a sorted T cell fraction (not recorded which). The rearrangement links TRBV5-6 to TRBJ1-1, with 7 bases fitting TRBD1. The receptor comes from a female donor with ankylosing spondylitis or in good health (not recorded which). The CDR3 nucleotides are TGTGCCAGCAGCTTCCCGACAGGGTGGAACACTGAAGCTTTCTTT. This gives the protein CASSFPTGWNTEAFF.